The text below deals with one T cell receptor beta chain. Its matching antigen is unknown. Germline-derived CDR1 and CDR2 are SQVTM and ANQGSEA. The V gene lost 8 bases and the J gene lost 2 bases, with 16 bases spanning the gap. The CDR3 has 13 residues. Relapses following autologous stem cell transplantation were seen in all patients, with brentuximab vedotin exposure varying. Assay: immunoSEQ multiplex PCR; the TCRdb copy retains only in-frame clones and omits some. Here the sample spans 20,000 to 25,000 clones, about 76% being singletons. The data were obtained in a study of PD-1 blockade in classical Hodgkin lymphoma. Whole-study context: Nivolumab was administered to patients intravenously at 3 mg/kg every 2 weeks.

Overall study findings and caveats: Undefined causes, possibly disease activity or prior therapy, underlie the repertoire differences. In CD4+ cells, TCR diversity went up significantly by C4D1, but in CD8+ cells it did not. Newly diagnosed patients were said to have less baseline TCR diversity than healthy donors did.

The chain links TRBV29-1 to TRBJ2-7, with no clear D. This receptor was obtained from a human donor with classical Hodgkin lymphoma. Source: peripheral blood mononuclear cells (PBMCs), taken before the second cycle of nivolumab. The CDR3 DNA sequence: TGCAGCTCCGGTCCGGGCAGAACCTACGAGCAGTACTTC. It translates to CSSGPGRTYEQYF.